This TCR beta chain emerged from a study of blood T cells in healthy people across ages. Study overall: Capture via template switching afforded approximately one barcoded beta molecule per two T cells. Findings of the study overall: Naive CD4+ cell counts and diversity both ran higher in long-lived than in aged donors.

This CDR3 is built from 13 residues. Germline loops: CDR1 DFQATT, CDR2 SNEGSKA (reference sequence). The V and J ends lost 3 bases and 4 bases respectively, with 12 bases between them. About this clonotype: Its antigen is not identified.

Donors were healthy Caucasian individuals from Russia aged roughly 6 to 95. RNA extraction gave at least 5.5 micrograms of total RNA per sample. Using a J-beta primer mix together with a sample-barcoded 5' primer, a second PCR was run for roughly 7 to 11 cycles. Each CDR3 protein gets one entry after TCRdb re-called the 5' RACE reads with MiXCR. Here the sample spans fewer than 1,000,000 distinct CDR3 sequences, about half being singletons. This chain uses TRBV20-1 with TRBJ2-5; D possibly matches TRBD1 or TRBD2 (6 bases each). Sequenced: blood. The receptor comes from a man older than 75 in good health. The CDR3: CSASYGGAETQYF. For the CDR3, the DNA is TGCAGTGCTAGCTACGGGGGCGCAGAGACCCAGTACTTC.